The 18 T cell receptor beta chains below were found in one sample sequenced in a study of technical replicates of blood from a few donors. Generated by immunoSEQ multiplex PCR, the TCRdb table keeps only in-frame clones and is missing some. This table has 75,000 to 95,000 clones, about 96% appearing once. Sequencing was carried out using T cells isolated from PBMCs. The receptors shown here come from a human donor in good health.

This clone was seen just once. This rearrangement joins TRBV5-4 to TRBJ2-1; 7 bases line up with TRBD1. The trim removed 0 bases at V and 8 bases at J, leaving 5 bases unmatched. This CDR3 contains 14 residues. Germline assignment: CDR1 SGHNT and CDR2 YYREEE (reference sequence). The CDR3 loop is CASSLATGDDEQFF. The CDR3 nucleotides are TGTGCCAGCAGCTTGGCCACAGGGGACGATGAGCAGTTCTTC.

The chain links TRBV6-4 to TRBJ1-5; 9 bases are a match to TRBD1. Per the germline V gene, CDR1 is MRHNA and CDR2 is SNTAGT. This CDR3 has 17 amino acids. J gave up 5 bases and V 3 bases, and 11 bases lay outside the gene matches. The DNA for the CDR3 is TGTGCCAGCAGTGAAACCTCCGGGACAGGGTCCCATCAGCCCCAGCATTTT. Amino acid sequence: CASSETSGTGSHQPQHF.

The chain recombines TRBV5-6 with TRBJ2-7; 8 bases agree with TRBD2. With V trimmed by 2 bases and J by 4 bases, 5 bases remained unmatched. The germline V gene encodes CDR1 SGHDT and CDR2 YYEEEE. This CDR3 spans 14 amino acids. In nucleotides, the CDR3 is TGTGCCAGCAGCTTTGAGCGGGAGTTGTACGAGCAGTACTTC. This codes for CASSFERELYEQYF.

The chain carries TRBV27 and TRBJ2-1; TRBD2 matches at 11 bases. The V gene's germline CDR1 is MNHEY and CDR2 SMNVEV (reference sequence). After removal of 7 bases from V and 5 bases from J, the junction contained 13 bases not matched to a gene. This CDR3 is built from 17 residues. In nucleotides, the CDR3 is TGTGCCAGCACCTCCACCGTGGGACTAGCGGTCCACAATGAGCAGTTCTTC. Amino acid sequence: CASTSTVGLAVHNEQFF.

The genes are TRBV28 and TRBJ1-2, with D tentatively TRBD1 (6 bases). In germline, CDR1 is MDHEN, CDR2 SYDVKM. The CDR3 totals 13 residues. The V end lost 4 bases, the J end lost 8 bases, and 14 bases lay between the germline ends. Here the CDR3 DNA reads TGTGCCAGCAGTTATGGGGGGGCGAAGGGCTACACCTTC. It encodes CASSYGGAKGYTF.

The chain carries TRBV7-9 and TRBJ2-1; weak D call: TRBD2 (5 bases). This CDR3 region has 16 residues. The germline V gene encodes CDR1 SEHNR and CDR2 FQNEAQ (reference sequence). Trimming took 1 base from V and 0 from J, leaving 10 bases between them. CDR3 sequence (DNA): TGTGCCAGCAGCTTAGAGCGGCCTAGCTCCTACAATGAGCAGTTCTTC. It is translated as CASSLERPSSYNEQFF.

This chain links TRBV6-1 with TRBJ2-7, with 7 bases lining up with TRBD2. The CDR3 is 15 residues long. V trimming: 1 base; J trimming: 2 bases; junction bases outside the gene matches: 5. Per germline, CDR1 MNHNS and CDR2 SASEGT. The CDR3 protein is CASSEDREATYEQYF. CDR3 DNA: TGTGCCAGCAGTGAAGACCGGGAGGCGACCTACGAGCAGTACTTC.

The CDR3 is CASSFTLTYNEQFF. In nucleotides, the CDR3 is TGTGCCAGCAGCTTTACTTTAACCTACAATGAGCAGTTCTTC. The rearrangement links TRBV7-9 to TRBJ2-1, with D uncertain. V was cut by 3 bases and J by 2 bases, with 8 bases left in between. From germline, CDR1 is SEHNR and CDR2 FQNEAQ (reference sequence). This CDR3 contains 14 residues.

The chain employs TRBV7-3 and TRBJ2-7, with TRBD1 as a possible D gene (6 bases). The CDR3 is 13 residues long. The germline V gene encodes CDR1 SGHTA and CDR2 FQGTGA. V lost 2 bases, J lost 6 bases, and 11 bases lay in between. CDR3 nucleotides: TGTGCCAGCAGCTTACACCTACAGGGCGAGCAGTACTTC. Protein sequence: CASSLHLQGEQYF.

This chain links TRBV5-4 with TRBJ1-2; 7 bases line up with TRBD1. Germline assignment: CDR1 SGHNT and CDR2 YYREEE (reference sequence). The V gene end was trimmed by 4 bases and the J gene end by 5 bases; junction bases not matched to a gene: 17. The CDR3 is 17 amino acids. The CDR3 bases are TGTGCCAGCAGCACAAACTTCAGGGGGACAGATCATTATGGCTACACCTTC. This gives the protein CASSTNFRGTDHYGYTF.

The chain is built from TRBV2 and TRBJ2-7, with D possibly TRBD1 on 5 matching bases. Trimming left V 6 bases short and J 6 bases short, with 9 bases between. This CDR3 contains 11 residues. Germline CDR1 is SNHLY and CDR2 is FYNNEI. As DNA, the CDR3 is TGTGCCAGCAGGACAGAAGCCGAGCAGTACTTC. It specifies CASRTEAEQYF.

The rearrangement links TRBV4-1 to TRBJ1-2; D is possibly TRBD1 (5 bases). CDR3 size: 14 residues. CDR1 and CDR2 (germline): MGHRA, YSYEKL. Trimming shortened V by 0 bases and J by 8 bases, and 13 bases separated the two germline ends. CDR3 in amino acids: CASSQEGLLFGYTF. CDR3 DNA: TGCGCCAGCAGCCAAGAGGGACTGCTCTTCGGCTACACCTTC.

The CDR3 sequence is CSVWDRADMNTEAFF. CDR3 nucleotides: TGCAGCGTTTGGGACAGGGCTGACATGAACACTGAAGCTTTCTTT. The chain carries TRBV29-1 and TRBJ1-1; 9 bases match TRBD1. The trim removed 5 bases at V and 0 bases at J, leaving 7 bases unmatched. The CDR3 totals 15 residues. CDR1 SQVTM and CDR2 ANQGSEA come from the germline V gene.

The rearrangement links TRBV10-3 to TRBJ1-4; D might be TRBD1 (5 bases). The CDR3 loop spans 13 amino acids. V lost 0 bases and J lost 8, with 7 bases in between. Germline-derived CDR1 and CDR2 are ENHRY and SYGVKD. The CDR3 DNA follows: TGTGCCATCAGTGAGTCTCAGGGAGAAAAACTGTTTTTT. Translating it yields CAISESQGEKLFF.

V is TRBV2 and J is TRBJ2-2; 9 positions match TRBD2. CDR3 length equals 17 residues. Germline-derived CDR1 and CDR2 are SNHLY and FYNNEI. Trimming cost V 4 bases and J 4 bases; bases outside gene matches: 10. CDR3 nucleotide sequence: TGTGCCAGCAGTGTAGTCTCGGCGGGAGGGCCCACCGGGGAGCTGTTTTTT. Translated: CASSVVSAGGPTGELFF.

The chain employs TRBV4-2 and TRBJ1-1; the D gene is possibly TRBD1 (5 bases). Trimming pared 0 bases from V and 6 bases from J, leaving 8 bases between. Germline V gives CDR1 LGHNA, CDR2 YNFKEQ. This CDR3 comprises 13 residues. For the CDR3, the DNA is TGTGCCAGCAGCCAAGAATGGGGCTCTGAAGCTTTCTTT. The encoded protein is CASSQEWGSEAFF.

The chain is built from TRBV15 and TRBJ2-2, with D perhaps matching TRBD1 (6 bases). CDR3 length: 14 residues. Germline CDR1 reads LNHNV; CDR2 reads YYDKDF (reference sequence). Trimming took off 8 bases at V and 2 bases at J, with 12 bases between the two ends. The CDR3 DNA reads TGTGCCACCCGTCCGGGACAAAACACCGGGGAGCTGTTTTTT. Translated, it gives CATRPGQNTGELFF.

V gene TRBV27 combines with J gene TRBJ1-4; D is unresolved. There are 14 residues in the CDR3. Germline values: CDR1 MNHEY, CDR2 SMNVEV (reference sequence). The germline V and J ends were trimmed by 0 bases and 7 bases, with 9 bases remaining between them. The DNA of the CDR3 is TGTGCCAGCAGTTTATCTCGACACAGTGAAAAACTGTTTTTT. It translates to CASSLSRHSEKLFF.